This TCR beta chain was recovered during a study of blood T cell repertoires in COVID-19. Using immunoSEQ multiplex PCR, the repertoire was profiled, and TCRdb retains in-frame clones only, with some absent. The sample carries 200,000 to 300,000 clones, about 79% recorded once. With 6 bases clipped from V and 2 bases from J, the junction kept 10 bases outside the gene matches. CDR3 size: 15 residues. Germline V gene lookup returns CDR1 MNHEY and CDR2 SVGAGI. The sample consisted of peripheral blood. The V and J genes are TRBV6-5 and TRBJ2-7; 7 nucleotides match TRBD2. The receptor's source is a man at least 80 years old with acute or convalescent COVID-19. The CDR3 region has the DNA TGTGCCAGCAGATCCTCGGGACTAACCACCTACGAGCAGTACTTC. The encoded protein is CASRSSGLTTYEQYF.